This T cell receptor beta chain was captured in a study of long-term antiretroviral therapy in people with HIV. Study-wide points: The repertoire was dominated at all time points by clones expanded before ART.

The assay used was immunoSEQ (version v3.0), run at survey level. TCRdb keeps only in-frame clones here, not all; method: immunoSEQ multiplex PCR. The data show tens of thousands of clones, 86% seen once. The CDR3 is 15 residues long. Per the germline V gene, CDR1 is SEHNR and CDR2 is FQNEAQ (reference sequence). V lost 4 bases to trimming and J lost 7 bases; unmatched junction nucleotides: 8. Only a few counts were recorded for this clone. What it binds is unknown. The chain uses TRBV7-9 and TRBJ2-2; 8 bases line up with TRBD2. The specimen comprised unsorted PBMCs, sampled just before starting antiretroviral therapy. The TCR originated in a woman aged 18 to 35 with HIV. CDR3 region: CASSSHPGGVGELFF. As DNA, the CDR3 is TGTGCCAGCAGCTCCCACCCGGGAGGGGTCGGGGAGCTGTTTTTT.